The source of this T cell receptor (beta chain) is a study of blood T cell repertoires in COVID-19. Background on the study: Sites in the United States, Italy and Spain provided acute and convalescent COVID-19 samples. PBMCs, B-cell-depleted T cells, or T cells provided the cDNA or gDNA that made up the material.

Trimming took 5 bases from V and 7 from J; bases not matched to a gene: 12. CDR1 and CDR2 (germline): SGHTA, FQGNSA. The length of the CDR3 is 16 residues. As handled by the study authors: Estimated nucleated cell counts came from reference gene primer amplification. Data came from immunoSEQ multiplex PCR; TCRdb stores just in-frame clones and leaves some out. V, J and clone size are those of that table, while D and trimming were read from the DNA. The sample has approximately 14,000 clones, 85% to 90% seen once. The clonotype comes from a woman aged 70-85 years in a cohort sampled during active or convalescent COVID-19. Material for sequencing was peripheral blood. The rearrangement links TRBV7-2 to TRBJ1-5; 9 nucleotides line up with TRBD1. The CDR3 loop reads CASSNMLGQGRQPQHF. CDR3 DNA: TGTGCCAGCAGCAATATGCTCGGACAGGGGAGGCAGCCCCAGCATTTT.